The subject of this entry is one TCR beta chain. Its antigen is currently not known. No base qualities exist here, and no much larger clone lies one base off it. This entry belongs to a study of blood T cell repertoires in COVID-19 (dated by TCRdb to about 2020). With respect to the entire study: Samples covering the acute and convalescent phases of COVID-19 were provided by collaborators in the United States, Italy and Spain. The material from the prospective study consisted of cDNA or gDNA derived from T cells, B-cell-depleted T cells, or PBMCs. A freely available public database, intended as a resource for researchers studying the immune response to SARS-CoV-2, is where the repertoires were released. The dataset comprised deeply sampled blood TCRbeta repertoires from subjects exposed to, actively infected with, or recovered from COVID-19. The samples were drawn from two sources: the first 160 participants of the ongoing ImmuneRACE study, and about 1,300 subjects contributed by 6 global collaborators. A de-identified subject ID, COVID-19 status, age in years and sex were almost always included in the sample metadata. Where available, HLA class I and class II types were taken from metadata supplied by the sample provider and were not determined by assay-based typing. The paper's findings and limits, for the study overall: Clinical and demographic metadata were provided uncurated, with the amount varying by source and participant.

TCRbeta CDR3 regions were amplified from genomic DNA by means of the immunoSEQ Assay, a bias-controlled multiplex PCR. As for how the authors treated the data: Within the assay, amplification of reference gene primers was used to estimate how many nucleated cells each sample contained. To quantify the absolute abundance of each unique TCRbeta CDR3 rearrangement, sequence reads were collapsed and filtered. For each sample, productive Simpson clonality was calculated as the square root of Simpson's diversity index over productive rearrangements. Here the immuneACCESS table is served through TCRdb, limited to in-frame sequences with V and J called. Missing clones are a known gap in these copies; in checked studies unresolved V genes cover under half, and the rest lacks a known reason. V, J and clone size were drawn from that table, and D and trimming were deduced from the DNA. The table for this sample lists around 160,000 clones; around 84% of them were counted only once. The ten largest clones take up over 10% of the sample.

Whole blood was collected in K2EDTA tubes by collaborating institutions according to the institutions' own protocols. Collaborator samples were shipped for TCRbeta analysis as frozen whole blood, isolated PBMCs, or DNA extracted from either sample type. This clonotype was sampled from a man between 60 and 70 years old with active or convalescent COVID-19. The sample consisted of peripheral blood.

The CDR3 region: CASSPRPPGGNGNEQFF. The nucleotide sequence reads TGTGCCAGCAGTCCACGTCCCCCAGGGGGGAATGGGAATGAGCAGTTCTTC. The receptor chain draws on TRBV27 and TRBJ2-1, and possibly TRBD1, on 7 matching bases. Deletion took 5 bases off V and 7 bases off J, with a span of 24 bases between the germline ends. For CDR1 and CDR2, the germline V gene (reference sequence) lists MNHEY and SMNVEV. CDR3 length: 17 amino acids, cysteine to phenylalanine. The retained sequence is limited to the CDR3, 51 bases, with the frame set at the first base.